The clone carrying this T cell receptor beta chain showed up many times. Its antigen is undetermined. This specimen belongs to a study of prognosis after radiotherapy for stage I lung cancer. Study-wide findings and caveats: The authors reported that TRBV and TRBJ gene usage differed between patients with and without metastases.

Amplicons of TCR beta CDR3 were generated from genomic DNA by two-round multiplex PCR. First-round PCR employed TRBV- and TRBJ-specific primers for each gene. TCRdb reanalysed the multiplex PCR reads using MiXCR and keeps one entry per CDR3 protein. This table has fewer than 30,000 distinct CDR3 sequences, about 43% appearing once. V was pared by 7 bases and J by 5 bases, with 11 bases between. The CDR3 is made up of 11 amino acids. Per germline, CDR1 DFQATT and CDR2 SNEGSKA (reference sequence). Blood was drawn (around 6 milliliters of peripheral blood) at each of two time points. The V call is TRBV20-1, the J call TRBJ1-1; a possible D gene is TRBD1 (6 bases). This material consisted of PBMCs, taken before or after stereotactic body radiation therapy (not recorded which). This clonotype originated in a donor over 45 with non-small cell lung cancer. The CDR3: CSGTQGTEAFF. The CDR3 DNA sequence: TGCAGTGGTACCCAGGGGACTGAAGCTTTCTTT.